This entry lists 32 T cell receptor beta chains sequenced from one sample in a study of blood T cell repertoires in COVID-19. Clones were sequenced by immunoSEQ multiplex PCR, and TCRdb holds only the in-frame ones, with some missing. The table shows approximately 200,000 clones, with 85% to 95% occurring only once. The sequenced material came from peripheral blood. These receptors all come from a man aged 25-45 years with COVID-19, enrolled during active disease.

CDR3 DNA sequence: TGTGCCAGTAGTCCCCCCCCAGGGGCTACCTATGGCTACACCTTC. This codes for CASSPPPGATYGYTF. The chain uses TRBV19 and TRBJ1-2, with D possibly TRBD1 on 6 matching bases. Germline V gene sequence: CDR1 LNHDA, CDR2 SQIVND (reference sequence). Trimming shortened V by 5 bases and J by 4 bases, and 17 bases separated the two germline ends. This CDR3 spans 15 amino acids.

The V and J genes are TRBV5-1 and TRBJ1-1; the D gene is possibly TRBD1 (5 bases). Trimming pared 1 base from V and 4 bases from J, leaving 11 bases between. Germline V gene sequence: CDR1 SGHRS, CDR2 YFSETQ. There are 14 residues in the CDR3. The CDR3 reads CASSLLQGSTEAFF. The DNA for the CDR3 is TGCGCCAGCAGCTTGTTGCAGGGTAGCACTGAAGCTTTCTTT.

V gene TRBV18 combines with J gene TRBJ2-1, with 11 nucleotides matching TRBD1. Germline trimming cut 4 bases from V and 8 bases from J; bases unmatched to any gene: 10. Germline V CDR1 and CDR2: KGHSH, LQKENI. This CDR3 spans 16 amino acids. For the CDR3, the DNA is TGTGCCAGCTCACTCGCCGGGACAGGGGGAAGCGATGAGCAGTTCTTC. Its protein product is CASSLAGTGGSDEQFF.

The CDR3 nucleotides are TGTGCCAGCAGGACCGCCGGGACAGGGGTTGAGACCCAGTACTTC. It yields the protein CASRTAGTGVETQYF. V gene TRBV2 combines with J gene TRBJ2-5; 10 bases fit TRBD1. This CDR3 contains 15 residues. The germline V gene has CDR1 SNHLY and CDR2 FYNNEI. Trimming removed 6 bases from V and 5 bases from J; junction bases left unmatched: 9.

The chain employs TRBV12-3 or TRBV12-4 and TRBJ2-4; the match to TRBD1 covers 7 bases. This CDR3 contains 13 residues. The ends lost 5 bases at V and 9 bases at J; junction bases unmatched: 7. CDR3: CASSLTGVTIQYF. CDR3 bases: TGTGCCAGCAGTCTAACAGGGGTTACCATTCAGTACTTC.

The CDR3, as DNA: TGCGCCAGCAGCTACGGACCCACAGGGTCCAATCAGCCCCAGCATTTT. Translation gives CASSYGPTGSNQPQHF. The chain joins TRBV5-1 to TRBJ1-5, with D possibly being TRBD1 (6 bases). Germline loops: CDR1 SGHRS, CDR2 YFSETQ. This CDR3 region has 16 residues. The ends were cut back, 3 bases at V and 3 bases at J, with 16 bases in the middle.

The rearrangement links TRBV7-2 to TRBJ1-5; D is unresolved. The CDR3 consists of 13 residues. Looked up from germline, CDR1 is SGHTA and CDR2 is FQGNSA. The germline V and J ends were trimmed by 1 base and 5 bases, with 6 bases remaining between them. The CDR3 DNA reads TGTGCCAGCAGCTTAGACAGCCATCAGCCCCAGCATTTT. Residues: CASSLDSHQPQHF.

This clone was detected only once. The chain carries TRBV2 and TRBJ2-2; tentatively, D is TRBD1 (6 bases). The germline V and J ends were trimmed by 7 bases and 4 bases, with 13 bases remaining between them. CDR1 is SNHLY and CDR2 is FYNNEI in the germline V gene. The CDR3 loop spans 14 amino acids. CDR3 sequence reads: CASTIQGTTGELFF. CDR3 nucleotides: TGTGCCAGCACGATACAGGGTACCACCGGGGAGCTGTTTTTT. The full variable domain, its missing parts supplied by reference TRBV2 and TRBJ2-2, is EPEVTQTPSHQVTQMGQEVILRCVPISNHLYFYWYRQILGQKVEFLVSFYNNEISEKSEIFDDQFSVERPDGSNFTLKIRSTKLEDSAMYFCASTIQGTTGELFFGEGSRLTVL.

The chain couples TRBV14 to TRBJ1-6; 7 bases match TRBD1. V lost 5 bases to trimming and J lost 8 bases; unmatched junction nucleotides: 6. CDR3 length: 14 amino acids. Germline loops: CDR1 SGHDN, CDR2 FVKESK. The chain's CDR3 is CASSVDRVYSPLHF. The DNA for the CDR3 is TGTGCCAGCAGCGTAGACAGGGTTTATTCACCCCTCCACTTT.

The chain is built from TRBV3-1 (or the pseudogene TRBV3-2) and TRBJ1-1, with D possibly matching TRBD1 (5 bases). Per the germline V gene, CDR1 is LGHDT and CDR2 is YNNKEL (reference sequence). Trimming removed 0 bases from V and 2 bases from J, with 10 bases in between. There are 15 residues in the CDR3. The DNA of the CDR3 is TGTGCCAGCAGCCAAGAAGGCAGGGCAAACACTGAAGCTTTCTTT. Its protein is CASSQEGRANTEAFF.

The CDR3 protein is CASSSDRVQNTIYF. DNA of the CDR3: TGTGCCAGCAGCTCTGACAGGGTACAAAACACCATATATTTT. This rearrangement joins TRBV11-2 to TRBJ1-3; 7 bases line up with TRBD1. Trimming cost V 4 bases and J 6 bases; bases outside gene matches: 6. CDR1 is SGHAT and CDR2 is FQNNGV in the germline V gene. The CDR3 runs to 14 residues.

V gene TRBV2 combines with J gene TRBJ1-1, with TRBD1 matching over 7 bases. This CDR3 contains 14 residues. CDR1 SNHLY and CDR2 FYNNEI come from the germline V gene. J lost 1 base, V lost 6 bases, and 5 bases had no gene match. The CDR3 DNA sequence: TGTGCCAGCAGGGACAGGATACAGAACACTGAAGCTTTCTTT. This gives the protein CASRDRIQNTEAFF.

The J gene is TRBJ1-2, the V gene TRBV27; possibly TRBD1 for D (6 bases). The V and J ends lost 2 bases and 7 bases respectively, with 14 bases between them. Per the germline V gene, CDR1 is MNHEY and CDR2 is SMNVEV (reference sequence). The CDR3 is 14 residues long. Here the CDR3 DNA reads TGTGCCAGCAGTTTAGGACAGCCGTCTTCTGGCTACACCTTC. This sequence encodes CASSLGQPSSGYTF.

The V gene is TRBV19, the J gene TRBJ2-7; D may be TRBD2 (6 bases). The CDR3 runs 11 residues. CDR1 is LNHDA and CDR2 is SQIVND in the germline V gene (reference sequence). Trimming cost V 8 bases and J 4 bases, with 9 bases left between them. DNA of the CDR3: TGTGCCAGTGGGACTCCTTACGAGCAGTACTTC. Translating gives CASGTPYEQYF.

V usage is TRBV19 and J usage is TRBJ1-5, with D possibly being TRBD1 (6 bases). The CDR3 sequence is 13 residues long. Germline assignment: CDR1 LNHDA and CDR2 SQIVND (reference sequence). The germline V and J ends were trimmed by 7 bases and 1 base, with 8 bases remaining between them. CDR3 bases: TGTGCCAGTAACAGGGTCAGCAATCAGCCCCAGCATTTT. Its translation is CASNRVSNQPQHF.

The V and J genes are TRBV18 and TRBJ2-1; a possible D gene is TRBD2 (6 bases). Germline CDR1 and CDR2: KGHSH and LQKENI. Between the trimmed V and J ends, which lost 6 bases and 5 bases, there was a span of 14 bases. CDR3 length: 14 amino acids. CDR3 loop: CASSTGDFNNEQFF. In nucleotides, the CDR3 is TGTGCCAGCTCGACGGGGGACTTCAACAATGAGCAGTTCTTC.

This clone was observed once. The chain carries TRBV11-2 and TRBJ1-2; 9 bases are shared with TRBD1. The germline V gene has CDR1 SGHAT and CDR2 FQNNGV. The CDR3 contains 13 residues. V gave up 3 bases and J gave up 6 bases; unmatched junction bases: 2. This CDR3 reads CASSLDRGHGYTF. CDR3 DNA sequence: TGTGCCAGCAGCTTGGACAGGGGACATGGCTACACCTTC.

J is TRBJ2-1 and V is TRBV6-5; 7 bases match TRBD2. V shed 6 bases, J shed 2 bases, and the junction held 7 bases outside the gene matches. This CDR3 contains 15 residues. Germline CDR1 is MNHEY and CDR2 is SVGAGI. The CDR3 reads CASRGGEWAYNEQFF. In DNA, the CDR3 is TGTGCCAGCAGGGGGGGGGAATGGGCCTACAATGAGCAGTTCTTC.

The gene calls are TRBV5-1 and TRBJ1-6; D possibly corresponds to TRBD1 (6 bases). Germline CDR1 reads SGHRS; CDR2 reads YFSETQ. With 0 bases removed from V and 7 bases from J, the gap between germline ends came to 8 bases. The CDR3 totals 14 residues. The DNA for the CDR3 is TGCGCCAGCAGCTTGGGGGGACAAAATTCACCCCTCCACTTT. Protein: CASSLGGQNSPLHF.

This clone was seen a single time. V usage is TRBV18 and J usage is TRBJ2-2; D is unresolved. The CDR3 consists of 13 residues. With 4 bases removed from V and 5 bases from J, the gap between germline ends came to 8 bases. Germline values: CDR1 KGHSH, CDR2 LQKENI. Written as DNA, the CDR3 is TGTGCCAGCTCACTTAGAGAGACCGGGGAGCTGTTTTTT. Translation: CASSLRETGELFF.

The J gene is TRBJ2-3, the V gene TRBV13; D call uncertain. Trimming stripped 2 bases from V and 4 bases from J, with 4 bases between. Germline V gives CDR1 PRHDT, CDR2 FYEKMQ (reference sequence). This CDR3 is built from 12 residues. The CDR3 nucleotides read TGTGCCAGCAGCTTACAGGCAGATACGCAGTATTTT. Translated: CASSLQADTQYF.

This sequence joins TRBV4-1 and TRBJ1-4; no clear D gene. V was pared by 3 bases and J by 7 bases, with 9 bases between. Germline loops: CDR1 MGHRA, CDR2 YSYEKL. The CDR3 has 13 residues. The CDR3 sequence is CASSQARSEKLFF. The CDR3 region has the DNA TGCGCCAGCAGCCAGGCGCGGAGTGAAAAACTGTTTTTT.

This rearrangement joins TRBV16 to TRBJ1-5, with D perhaps matching TRBD1 (6 bases). The CDR3 has 18 amino acids. Germline V gene sequence: CDR1 KGHSY, CDR2 FQNENV. Trimming removed 4 bases at V and 2 bases at J, with 21 bases between. The DNA for the CDR3 is TGTGCCAGCAGCCTCAGCGCGCTGCGGGGGCGAGGCAATCAGCCCCAGCATTTT. Protein: CASSLSALRGRGNQPQHF. The full variable domain, in which reference TRBV16 and TRBJ1-5 provide the parts outside the CDR3, is GEEVAQTPKHLVRGEGQKAKLYCAPIKGHSYVFWYQQVLKNEFKFLISFQNENVFDETGMPKERFSAKCLPNSPCSLEIQATKLEDSAVYFCASSLSALRGRGNQPQHFGDGTRLSIL.

This rearrangement joins TRBV11-1 to TRBJ1-1; D not resolved. V was clipped by 6 bases and J by 10 bases, with 21 bases between them. The length of the CDR3 is 14 residues. Germline CDR1 reads SGHAT; CDR2 reads FQDESV (reference sequence). The chain's CDR3 is CASSTIGLWVRAFF. The CDR3 DNA is TGTGCCAGCAGTACAATAGGACTTTGGGTCAGAGCTTTCTTT.

V is TRBV7-9 and J is TRBJ2-7, with a tentative D call TRBD1 (6 bases). This CDR3 region has 14 residues. In germline, CDR1 is SEHNR, CDR2 FQNEAQ (reference sequence). Trimming took off 5 bases at V and 6 bases at J, with 17 bases between the two ends. CDR3 sequence (DNA): TGTGCCAGCAGCGCACAGGGAACGAGCTCCGAGCAGTACTTC. Translating it yields CASSAQGTSSEQYF.

V gene TRBV5-1 combines with J gene TRBJ1-3; the match to TRBD1 covers 7 bases. The CDR3 spans 15 residues. CDR1 is SGHRS, CDR2 YFSETQ, per germline. The junction had 8 bases not matched to a gene; V was cut back by 4 bases and J by 4 bases. In DNA form, the CDR3 reads TGCGCCAGCAGCCCCCTGACAGGGTTCGGAAACACCATATATTTT. Translated, it gives CASSPLTGFGNTIYF.

The chain recombines TRBV7-9 with TRBJ1-6, with TRBD1 matching over 7 bases. Germline values: CDR1 SEHNR, CDR2 FQNEAQ (reference sequence). J gave up 13 bases and V 11 bases, and 17 bases lay outside the gene matches. CDR3 size: 14 residues. CDR3 coding DNA: TGTGCCTCAACTCGAACAGGGGAGGAGGACCCCCTCCACTTT. Translated, it gives CASTRTGEEDPLHF. The full variable domain, rest sourced from reference TRBV7-9 and TRBJ1-6, is DTGVSQNPRHKITKRGQNVTFRCDPISEHNRLYWYRQTLGQGPEFLTYFQNEAQLEKSRLLSDRFSAERPKGSFSTLEIQRTEQGDSAMYLCASTRTGEEDPLHFGNGTRLTVT.

About this clone itself: Other DNA sequences in the same sample also yield this CDR3. The chain recombines TRBV5-1 with TRBJ2-7; TRBD1 matches 10 bases. The CDR3 covers 15 residues. Trimming at V came to 0 bases and at J to 1 base, leaving 1 base not matched to a gene. The V gene's germline CDR1 is SGHRS and CDR2 YFSETQ. DNA of the CDR3: TGCGCCAGCAGCTTGGGACAGGGGGCTTCCTACGAGCAGTACTTC. Its protein product is CASSLGQGASYEQYF.

The chain is built from TRBV7-3 and TRBJ2-2, with D perhaps assigned TRBD1 or TRBD2 (6 bases each). Trimming pared 4 bases from V and 3 bases from J, leaving 12 bases between. Germline V gives CDR1 SGHTA, CDR2 FQGTGA. This CDR3 has 15 residues. The CDR3 here is CASSSTGTHTGELFF. CDR3 nucleotides: TGTGCCAGCAGCTCAACAGGGACTCACACCGGGGAGCTGTTTTTT.

The gene calls are TRBV3-1 (or the pseudogene TRBV3-2) and TRBJ2-7, with TRBD1 matching over 11 bases. The V gene end was trimmed by 4 bases and the J gene end by 6 bases; junction bases not matched to a gene: 5. Per the germline V gene, CDR1 is LGHDT and CDR2 is YNNKEL (reference sequence). The CDR3 contains 14 residues. For the CDR3, the DNA is TGTGCCAGCAGCCTTCGGACAGGGGGCGGCGAGCAGTACTTC. Residues: CASSLRTGGGEQYF.

The J gene is TRBJ1-2, the V gene TRBV23-1; maybe TRBD1 (5 bases). TRBV23-1 is flagged as an ORF with uncertain function. Trimming left V 2 bases short and J 2 bases short, with 12 bases between. This CDR3 region has 15 residues. The DNA for the CDR3 is TGCGCCAGCAGTCAACCGACAGATCCAAACTATGGCTACACCTTC. Amino acid sequence: CASSQPTDPNYGYTF.

The chain uses TRBV19 and TRBJ1-1; D unclear. In germline, CDR1 is LNHDA, CDR2 SQIVND (reference sequence). The CDR3 runs 15 residues. The V and J ends lost 5 bases and 1 base respectively, with 14 bases between them. This CDR3 reads CASSFRREGNTEAFF. The DNA for the CDR3 is TGTGCCAGTAGTTTTAGAAGGGAGGGGAACACTGAAGCTTTCTTT.